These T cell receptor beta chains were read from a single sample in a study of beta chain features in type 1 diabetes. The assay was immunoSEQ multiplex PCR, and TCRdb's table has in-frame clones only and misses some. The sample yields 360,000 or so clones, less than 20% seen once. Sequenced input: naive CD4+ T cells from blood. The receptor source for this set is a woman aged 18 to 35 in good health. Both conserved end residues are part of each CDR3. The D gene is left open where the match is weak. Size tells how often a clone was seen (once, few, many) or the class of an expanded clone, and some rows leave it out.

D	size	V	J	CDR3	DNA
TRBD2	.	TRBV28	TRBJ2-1	CASIPITGGLHEQFF	TGTGCCAGCATTCCCATTACGGGAGGGCTACATGAGCAGTTCTTC
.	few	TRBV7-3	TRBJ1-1	CASSDSGGVSFF	TGTGCCAGCAGCGATAGCGGGGGAGTGTCTTTCTTT
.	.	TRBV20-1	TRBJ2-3	CSATGADTQYF	TGCAGTGCTACGGGGGCAGATACGCAGTATTTT
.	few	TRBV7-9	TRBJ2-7	CASSLADSSYEQYF	TGTGCCAGCAGCTTAGCGGACAGCTCCTACGAGCAGTACTTC
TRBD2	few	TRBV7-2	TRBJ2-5	CASSLSGAGGRETQYF	TGTGCCAGCAGCTTATCTGGAGCGGGGGGGCGTGAGACCCAGTACTTC
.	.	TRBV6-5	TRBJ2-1	CASSLTGPSYNEQFF	TGTGCCAGCAGCCTTACAGGACCCTCCTACAATGAGCAGTTCTTC
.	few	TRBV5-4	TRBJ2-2	CASSWRGRTNTGELFF	TGTGCCAGCAGCTGGAGGGGCCGGACTAACACCGGGGAGCTGTTTTTT
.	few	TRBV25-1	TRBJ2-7	CASSGQISYEQYF	TGTGCCAGCAGTGGACAGATTTCCTACGAGCAGTACTTC
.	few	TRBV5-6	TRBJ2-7	CASSLVGGEQYF	TGTGCCAGCAGCTTAGTAGGAGGGGAGCAGTACTTC
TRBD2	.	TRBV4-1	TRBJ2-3	CASSRAGVRDTQYF	TGCGCCAGCAGCCGAGCGGGGGTGAGGGATACGCAGTATTTT
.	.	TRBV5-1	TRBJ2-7	CASSVTFSSYEQYF	TGCGCCAGCAGCGTGACATTCAGCTCCTACGAGCAGTACTTC
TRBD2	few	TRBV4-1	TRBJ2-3	CASITGLAGSTDTQYF	TGCGCCAGCATTACTGGACTAGCGGGAAGCACAGATACGCAGTATTTT
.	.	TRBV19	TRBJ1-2	CASSGQGTNYGYTF	TGTGCCAGTAGTGGGCAGGGAACTAACTATGGCTACACCTTC
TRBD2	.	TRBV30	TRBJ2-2	CAWRVAGVPTGELFF	TGTGCCTGGAGAGTAGCGGGAGTTCCCACCGGGGAGCTGTTTTTT
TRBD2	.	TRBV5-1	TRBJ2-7	CASSLAGEREQYF	TGCGCCAGCAGTTTAGCGGGGGAGAGAGAGCAGTACTTC
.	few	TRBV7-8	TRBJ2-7	CATRGRGRGLQTYEQYF	TGTGCCACCAGGGGAAGGGGCAGGGGCCTACAGACCTACGAGCAGTACTTC
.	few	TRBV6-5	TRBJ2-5	CASSYSGQSRETQYF	TGTGCCAGCAGTTACTCGGGGCAGTCAAGAGAGACCCAGTACTTC
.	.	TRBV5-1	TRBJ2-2	CASSRRTGRGGGELFF	TGCGCCAGCAGCCGCCGGACGGGCCGGGGAGGCGGGGAGCTGTTTTTT
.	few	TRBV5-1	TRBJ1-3	CASSLGQQSGNTIYF	TGCGCCAGCAGCCTAGGACAGCAGTCTGGAAACACCATATATTTT
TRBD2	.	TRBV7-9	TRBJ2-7	CASSLGLANYEQYF	TGTGCCAGCAGCTTAGGACTAGCGAACTACGAGCAGTACTTC
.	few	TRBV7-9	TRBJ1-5	CASSFTDYQPQHF	TGTGCCAGCAGCTTTACAGATTATCAGCCCCAGCATTTT
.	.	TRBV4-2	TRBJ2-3	CASSQDLAGARTDTQYF	TGTGCCAGCAGCCAAGATCTGGCGGGGGCCCGCACAGATACGCAGTATTTT
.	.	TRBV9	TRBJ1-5	CASSVEDGRDQPQHF	TGTGCCAGCAGCGTAGAGGACGGGCGGGATCAGCCCCAGCATTTT
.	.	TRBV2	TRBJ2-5	CASGGQGETQYF	TGTGCCAGCGGAGGGCAGGGAGAGACCCAGTACTTC
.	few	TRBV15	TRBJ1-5	CATSRVGEQPQHF	TGTGCCACCAGCAGAGTAGGGGAACAGCCCCAGCATTTT
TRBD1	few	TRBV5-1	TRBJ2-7	CASSPRQGGNEQYF	TGCGCCAGCAGCCCACGACAGGGGGGAAACGAGCAGTACTTC
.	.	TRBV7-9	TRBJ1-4	CASSPGGEKLFF	TGTGCCAGCAGCCCCGGGGGGGAAAAACTGTTTTTT
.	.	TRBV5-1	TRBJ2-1	CASKRSGGAIDNEQFF	TGCGCCAGCAAACGGAGTGGGGGGGCGATAGACAATGAGCAGTTCTTC
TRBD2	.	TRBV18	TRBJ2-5	CASSPPGGRGGQETQYF	TGTGCCAGCTCACCACCGGGAGGGAGAGGAGGTCAAGAGACCCAGTACTTC
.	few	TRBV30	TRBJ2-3	CAWSVLGHTQYF	TGTGCCTGGAGTGTTTTGGGGCATACGCAGTATTTT
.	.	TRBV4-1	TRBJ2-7	CASSQEGTTYEQYF	TGCGCCAGCAGCCAAGAAGGCACTACCTACGAGCAGTACTTC
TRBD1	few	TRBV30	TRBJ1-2	CAWSQGQGLEGYTF	TGTGCCTGGAGTCAGGGACAGGGTTTGGAAGGCTACACCTTC
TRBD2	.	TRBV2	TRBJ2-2	CASRRLAGNTGELFF	TGTGCCAGCAGAAGACTAGCGGGGAACACCGGGGAGCTGTTTTTT
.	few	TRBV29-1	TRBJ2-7	CSALGAGLSYEQYF	TGCAGCGCTTTAGGGGCAGGGCTATCCTACGAGCAGTACTTC
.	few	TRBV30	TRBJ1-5	CAWSSGGQPQHF	TGTGCCTGGAGCTCGGGGGGGCAGCCCCAGCATTTT
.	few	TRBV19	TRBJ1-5	CATQTSWGNQPQHF	TGTGCCACTCAGACAAGTTGGGGCAATCAGCCCCAGCATTTT
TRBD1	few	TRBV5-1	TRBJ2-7	CASSRDRESGEQYF	TGCGCCAGCAGCAGGGACAGGGAGTCGGGCGAGCAGTACTTC
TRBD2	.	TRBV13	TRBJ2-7	CASSRRTSAISEQYF	TGTGCCAGCAGCCGAAGGACTAGCGCTATTTCCGAGCAGTACTTC
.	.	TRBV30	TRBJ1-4	CAWSALDGEGRKLFF	TGTGCCTGGAGTGCCCTGGACGGCGAGGGGAGGAAACTGTTTTTT
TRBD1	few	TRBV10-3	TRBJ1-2	CAISESQGGNGYTF	TGTGCCATCAGTGAATCACAGGGGGGGAATGGCTACACCTTC
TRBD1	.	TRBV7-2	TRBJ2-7	CASSYRQGERYEQYF	TGTGCCAGCAGCTACCGACAGGGGGAACGGTACGAGCAGTACTTC
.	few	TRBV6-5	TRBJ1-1	CASSRTVNTEAFF	TGTGCCAGCAGCCGGACAGTGAACACTGAAGCTTTCTTT
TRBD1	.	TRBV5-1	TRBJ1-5	CASSPGQGHHQPQHF	TGCGCCAGCAGCCCGGGACAGGGTCATCATCAGCCCCAGCATTTT
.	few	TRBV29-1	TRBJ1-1	CSVEGGQLNTEAFF	TGCAGCGTTGAAGGAGGACAGTTGAACACTGAAGCTTTCTTT
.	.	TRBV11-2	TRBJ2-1	CASSLATSPAPYNEQFF	TGTGCCAGCAGCTTAGCCACTAGCCCCGCGCCCTACAATGAGCAGTTCTTC
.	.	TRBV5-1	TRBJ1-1	CASSFREGLNTEAFF	TGCGCCAGCAGCTTCCGTGAGGGCTTGAACACTGAAGCTTTCTTT
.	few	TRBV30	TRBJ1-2	CAWRKAGAKDGYTF	TGTGCCTGGAGAAAAGCGGGGGCGAAAGATGGCTACACCTTC
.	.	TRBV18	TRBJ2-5	CASSPPALETQYF	TGTGCCAGCTCACCACCGGCTTTGGAGACCCAGTACTTC